Listed below are T cell receptor beta chains from one sample, sequenced in a study of T cell repertoires in ileal Crohn's disease. The protocol was immunoSEQ multiplex PCR, while the TCRdb copy is restricted to in-frame clones and leaves out a portion. This sample carries around 1,900 clones, around 84% of them seen once, and the ten largest clones take around an eighth. The specimen sequenced was ileal tissue. The source is an adult with Crohn's disease. CDR3s include the opening cysteine and the closing phenylalanine or tryptophan. A D gene is named only where the DNA matches it firmly. Rows give clone size only sometimes, using once, few, many, or a class for an expanded clone.

cdr3_nt | cdr3_aa | clone_size | j_call | v_call | d_call
TGTGCCACCAGCTGGACAGGGAATGAAAAACTGTTTTTT | CATSWTGNEKLFF | . | TRBJ1-4 | TRBV15 | TRBD1
TGTGCCAGCAGCCATTACTCACAGGCCACGGACACTGAAGCTTTCTTT | CASSHYSQATDTEAFF | few | TRBJ1-1 | TRBV7-9 | .
TGTGCCAGCAGCCTAACGAATAGCAATCAGCCCCAGCATTTT | CASSLTNSNQPQHF | . | TRBJ1-5 | TRBV7-9 | .
TGCGCCAGCAGCCAAGTCTTGGAGACCCAGTACTTC | CASSQVLETQYF | . | TRBJ2-5 | TRBV4-1 | .
TGTGCCAGTAGCCTAGATGATTCGAACACCGGGGAGCTGTTTTTT | CASSLDDSNTGELFF | . | TRBJ2-2 | TRBV19 | .
TGTGCCAGCAGTTACTCCCAGGCGGGGTACGGGGAGCTGTTTTTT | CASSYSQAGYGELFF | . | TRBJ2-2 | TRBV6-5 | .
TGTGCCAGCAGCCTGGACAGAGTCTCTGGAAACACCATATATTTT | CASSLDRVSGNTIYF | . | TRBJ1-3 | TRBV5-8 | .
TGTGCCAGCAGTTACTCGAGGCAGGGGGACTTCGAGCAGTACTTC | CASSYSRQGDFEQYF | . | TRBJ2-7 | TRBV6-5 | .
TGTGCCAGCAGCCCACCGGGGGGTTTCCTCCGGGAGCTGTTTTTT | CASSPPGGFLRELFF | . | TRBJ2-2 | TRBV7-9 | TRBD2
TGTGCCAGCAGTGGACAGGGTCATCAGCCCCAGCATTTT | CASSGQGHQPQHF | . | TRBJ1-5 | TRBV2 | TRBD1
TGTGCCAGCACCACCTGGGACAGGGGTTTTTTTCAGCCCCAGCATTTT | CASTTWDRGFFQPQHF | . | TRBJ1-5 | TRBV25-1 | TRBD1